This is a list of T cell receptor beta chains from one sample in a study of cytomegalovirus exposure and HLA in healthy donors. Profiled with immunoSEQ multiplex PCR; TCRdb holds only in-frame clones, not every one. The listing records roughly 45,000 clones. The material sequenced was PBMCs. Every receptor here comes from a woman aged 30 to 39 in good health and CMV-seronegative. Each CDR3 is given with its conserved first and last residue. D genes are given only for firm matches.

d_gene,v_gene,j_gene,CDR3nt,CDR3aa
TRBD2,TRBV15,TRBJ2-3,TGTGCCACCAGCAGACCTAGCGGGACTAGCACAGATACGCAGTATTTT,CATSRPSGTSTDTQYF
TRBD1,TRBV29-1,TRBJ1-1,TGCAGCGTTGTCTGGGACAGGAAAGAAGCTTTCTTT,CSVVWDRKEAFF
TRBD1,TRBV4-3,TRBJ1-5,TGCGCCAGCAGCCATGGGACAGGGAGCAATCAGCCCCAGCATTTT,CASSHGTGSNQPQHF
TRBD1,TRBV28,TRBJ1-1,TGTGCCAGCAGCTCGACAGGGGGCGGGTGGACTGAAGCTTTCTTT,CASSSTGGGWTEAFF
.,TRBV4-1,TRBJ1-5,TGCGCCAGCAGCCAGGGAGCAAATCAGCCCCAGCATTTT,CASSQGANQPQHF
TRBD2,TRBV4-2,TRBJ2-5,TGTGCCAGCAGCCAAGTAGGGACTAACCAAGAGACCCAGTACTTC,CASSQVGTNQETQYF
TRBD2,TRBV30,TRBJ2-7,TGTGCCTGGAGTGTGGTAGCGGGGGCCTACGAGCAGTACTTC,CAWSVVAGAYEQYF
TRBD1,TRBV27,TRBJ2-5,TGTGCCAGCAGTTTATCGACTACCGACAGGGTAGAGACCCAGTACTTC,CASSLSTTDRVETQYF
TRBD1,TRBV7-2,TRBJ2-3,TGTGCCAGCAGCTTGACAGGGGGCACAGATACGCAGTATTTT,CASSLTGGTDTQYF
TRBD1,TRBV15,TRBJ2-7,TGTGCCACCAGCAGCTTGGGTCAGGGGGCTCCAGCCTACGAGCAGTACTTC,CATSSLGQGAPAYEQYF
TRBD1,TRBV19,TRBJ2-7,TGTGCCAGTAGCCGGGGACAGCTCTACGAGCAGTACTTC,CASSRGQLYEQYF